These T cell receptor beta chains were read from a single sample in a study of technical replicates of blood from several donors. Generated by immunoSEQ multiplex PCR, the TCRdb table keeps only in-frame clones and is missing some. The sample lists approximately 80,000 clones, roughly 90% occurring once. Source material: T cells isolated from PBMCs. The receptors here all came from a human donor in good health. Each CDR3 is given with its conserved first and last residue.

CDR3aa: CASSRFQGNDYGYTF
v_gene: TRBV6-5
j_gene: TRBJ1-2

CDR3aa: CASSSPSGRKATDTQYF
v_gene: TRBV13
j_gene: TRBJ2-3

CDR3aa: CASSLLGLAGPDTQYF
v_gene: TRBV5-1
j_gene: TRBJ2-3

CDR3aa: CASSPKDRGTEAFF
v_gene: TRBV18
j_gene: TRBJ1-1

CDR3aa: CSGGTENTEAFF
v_gene: TRBV29-1
j_gene: TRBJ1-1

CDR3aa: CASSLLGTNYEQYF
v_gene: TRBV11-3
j_gene: TRBJ2-7

CDR3aa: CASSFPAAAETNNEQFF
v_gene: TRBV28
j_gene: TRBJ2-1

CDR3aa: CASSPIAGELEQFF
v_gene: TRBV18
j_gene: TRBJ2-1

CDR3aa: CASTPTRQAGYTF
v_gene: TRBV6-5
j_gene: TRBJ1-2

CDR3aa: CASSMSATNEKLFF
v_gene: TRBV19
j_gene: TRBJ1-4

CDR3aa: CASSYQGNQETQYF
v_gene: TRBV7-2
j_gene: TRBJ2-5

CDR3aa: CASTGVRTEAFF
v_gene: TRBV10-1
j_gene: TRBJ1-1

CDR3aa: CAIRYSGNTEAFF
v_gene: TRBV10-3
j_gene: TRBJ1-1

CDR3aa: CAISEGAVQETQYF
v_gene: TRBV10-3
j_gene: TRBJ2-5

CDR3aa: CASSLVVQGNSPLHF
v_gene: TRBV5-5
j_gene: TRBJ1-6

CDR3aa: CASSPTGQGAISSGELFF
v_gene: TRBV18
j_gene: TRBJ2-2

CDR3aa: CASSYLREIGEKLFF
v_gene: TRBV6-5
j_gene: TRBJ1-4

CDR3aa: CASSLLAGGGTDTQYF
v_gene: TRBV7-2
j_gene: TRBJ2-3

CDR3aa: CASTRVGYEQYF
v_gene: TRBV28
j_gene: TRBJ2-7

CDR3aa: CASSLAGPYEQYF
v_gene: TRBV28
j_gene: TRBJ2-7

CDR3aa: CASSPRSFRGKNIQYF
v_gene: TRBV28
j_gene: TRBJ2-4

CDR3aa: CASSQENSGNTIYF
v_gene: TRBV25-1
j_gene: TRBJ1-3

CDR3aa: CASQQGASPEAFF
v_gene: TRBV6-5
j_gene: TRBJ1-1

CDR3aa: CASSFPAGDIQYF
v_gene: TRBV7-2
j_gene: TRBJ2-4

CDR3aa: CAWSGLGFNEQFF
v_gene: TRBV30
j_gene: TRBJ2-1

CDR3aa: CASSPYTDTQYF
v_gene: TRBV9
j_gene: TRBJ2-3

CDR3aa: CASSFRTGDYGYTF
v_gene: TRBV5-1
j_gene: TRBJ1-2

CDR3aa: CASKPLLNTGELFF
v_gene: TRBV2
j_gene: TRBJ2-2

CDR3aa: CASSLVGGRLYNEQFF
v_gene: TRBV7-3
j_gene: TRBJ2-1

CDR3aa: CASSPISGVDEKLFF
v_gene: TRBV18
j_gene: TRBJ1-4

CDR3aa: CASSAPGQGYEQYF
v_gene: TRBV2
j_gene: TRBJ2-7

CDR3aa: CASSFINNEQFF
v_gene: TRBV5-1
j_gene: TRBJ2-1

CDR3aa: CASSLRLNTEAFF
v_gene: TRBV27
j_gene: TRBJ1-1

CDR3aa: CASSGSGFGVDEQYF
v_gene: TRBV5-1
j_gene: TRBJ2-7

CDR3aa: CASSIIVGQGYTEAFF
v_gene: TRBV19
j_gene: TRBJ1-1

CDR3aa: CATSKGIAGGPYEQYF
v_gene: TRBV15
j_gene: TRBJ2-7

CDR3aa: CASSVGSSYNEQFF
v_gene: TRBV9
j_gene: TRBJ2-1

CDR3aa: CASSFYGGDYEQYF
v_gene: TRBV5-8
j_gene: TRBJ2-7

CDR3aa: CASSTRTSVTGELFF
v_gene: TRBV6-6
j_gene: TRBJ2-2

CDR3aa: CASSLKADSSNQPQHF
v_gene: TRBV7-3
j_gene: TRBJ1-5

CDR3aa: CASSGLALNNEQFF
v_gene: TRBV9
j_gene: TRBJ2-1

CDR3aa: CASSIGTSGSNEQFF
v_gene: TRBV19
j_gene: TRBJ2-1

CDR3aa: CATGDLTNEQFF
v_gene: TRBV10-3
j_gene: TRBJ2-1

CDR3aa: CASHGRGPQETQYF
v_gene: TRBV18
j_gene: TRBJ2-5

CDR3aa: CAWSLRTGGPFNEQFF
v_gene: TRBV30
j_gene: TRBJ2-1

CDR3aa: CASRTSGKSDTQYF
v_gene: TRBV28
j_gene: TRBJ2-3

CDR3aa: CASSLMGQASSGANVLTF
v_gene: TRBV9
j_gene: TRBJ2-6

CDR3aa: CASSPNLNNEQFF
v_gene: TRBV6-1
j_gene: TRBJ2-1

CDR3aa: CASSQPGTGWEQYF
v_gene: TRBV4-1
j_gene: TRBJ2-7

CDR3aa: CASSLGDGQITEAFF
v_gene: TRBV11-2
j_gene: TRBJ1-1

CDR3aa: CASSPRTSGDEQYF
v_gene: TRBV5-1
j_gene: TRBJ2-7

CDR3aa: CASSGQGVGELFF
v_gene: TRBV19
j_gene: TRBJ2-2

CDR3aa: CASSEALWDRLTDTQYF
v_gene: TRBV6-1
j_gene: TRBJ2-3

CDR3aa: CASSWDRVYEQYF
v_gene: TRBV27
j_gene: TRBJ2-7

CDR3aa: CAWSGRGRNTEAFF
v_gene: TRBV30
j_gene: TRBJ1-1

CDR3aa: CASSTGTSGRVSTDTQYF
v_gene: TRBV27
j_gene: TRBJ2-3

CDR3aa: CASSSLGGSSNEKLFF
v_gene: TRBV7-2
j_gene: TRBJ1-4